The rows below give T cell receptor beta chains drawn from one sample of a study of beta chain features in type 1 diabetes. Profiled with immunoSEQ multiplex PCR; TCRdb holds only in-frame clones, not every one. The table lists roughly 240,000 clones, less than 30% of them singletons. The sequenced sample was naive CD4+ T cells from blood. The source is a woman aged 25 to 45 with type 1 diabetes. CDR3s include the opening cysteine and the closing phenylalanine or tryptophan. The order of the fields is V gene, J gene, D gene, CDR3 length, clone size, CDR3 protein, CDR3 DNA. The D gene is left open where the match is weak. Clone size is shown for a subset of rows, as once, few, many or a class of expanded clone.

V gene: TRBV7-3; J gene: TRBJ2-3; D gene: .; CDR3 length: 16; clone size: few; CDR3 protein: CASSQGGQSSTDTQYF; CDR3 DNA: TGTGCCAGCAGCCAGGGGGGCCAGTCTAGCACAGATACGCAGTATTTT
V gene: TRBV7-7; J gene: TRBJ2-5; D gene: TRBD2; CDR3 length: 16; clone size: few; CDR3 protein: CASSVGLASSQETQYF; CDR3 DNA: TGTGCTAGCAGTGTTGGACTAGCGAGCTCTCAAGAGACCCAGTACTTC
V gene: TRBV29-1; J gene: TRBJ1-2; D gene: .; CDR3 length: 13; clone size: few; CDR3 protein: CSVEVSLLNGYTF; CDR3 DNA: TGCAGCGTTGAAGTATCACTATTGAATGGCTACACCTTC
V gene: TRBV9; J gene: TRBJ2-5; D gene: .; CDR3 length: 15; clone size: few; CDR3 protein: CASSVMTSGGETQYF; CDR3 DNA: TGTGCCAGCAGCGTAATGACATCTGGAGGAGAGACCCAGTACTTC
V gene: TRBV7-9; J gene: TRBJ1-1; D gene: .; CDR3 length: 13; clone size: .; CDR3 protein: CASSTMEATEAFF; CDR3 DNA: TGTGCCAGCAGCACAATGGAGGCCACTGAAGCTTTCTTT
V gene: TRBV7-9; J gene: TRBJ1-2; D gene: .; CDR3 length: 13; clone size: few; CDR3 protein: CASSSDSHYGYTF; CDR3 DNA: TGTGCCAGCAGCTCGGACAGCCACTATGGCTACACCTTC
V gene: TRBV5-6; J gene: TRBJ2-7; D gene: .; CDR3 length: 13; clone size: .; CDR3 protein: CASSLIDYYEQYF; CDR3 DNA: TGTGCCAGCAGCTTGATAGACTACTACGAGCAGTACTTC
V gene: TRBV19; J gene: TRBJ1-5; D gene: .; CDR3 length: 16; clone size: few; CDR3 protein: CASSPTSSRGNQPQHF; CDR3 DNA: TGTGCCAGTAGTCCCACCTCATCACGGGGCAATCAGCCCCAGCATTTT
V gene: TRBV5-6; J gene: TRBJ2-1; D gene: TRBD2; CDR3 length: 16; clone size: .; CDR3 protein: CASSLLGLAGDNEQFF; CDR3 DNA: TGTGCCAGCAGCCTCTTGGGACTAGCGGGTGACAATGAGCAGTTCTTC
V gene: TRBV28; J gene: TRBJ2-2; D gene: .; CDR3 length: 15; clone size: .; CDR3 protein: CASSTTGDGTGELFF; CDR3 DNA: TGTGCCAGCAGTACGACTGGTGATGGGACCGGGGAGCTGTTTTTT
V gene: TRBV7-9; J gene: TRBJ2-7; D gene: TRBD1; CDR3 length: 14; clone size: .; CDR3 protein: CASSQGDRAYEQYF; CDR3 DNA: TGTGCCAGCAGCCAGGGGGACAGGGCCTACGAGCAGTACTTC
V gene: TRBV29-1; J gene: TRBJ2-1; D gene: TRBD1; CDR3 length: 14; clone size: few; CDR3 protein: CSVDQEWTGGEQFF; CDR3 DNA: TGCAGCGTTGACCAAGAATGGACAGGGGGTGAGCAGTTCTTC
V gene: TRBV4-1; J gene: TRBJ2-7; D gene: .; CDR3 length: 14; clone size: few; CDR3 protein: CASSQGRQNYEQYF; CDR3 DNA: TGCGCCAGCAGCCAAGGCAGACAGAACTACGAGCAGTACTTC
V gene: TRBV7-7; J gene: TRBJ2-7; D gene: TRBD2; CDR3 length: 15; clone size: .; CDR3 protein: CASSSGTSGSYEQYF; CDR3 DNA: TGTGCTAGCAGCTCGGGGACTAGCGGATCCTACGAGCAGTACTTC
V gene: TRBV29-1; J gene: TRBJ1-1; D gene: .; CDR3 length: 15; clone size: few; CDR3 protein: CSVEDSRVGSTEAFF; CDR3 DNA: TGCAGCGTTGAAGACAGTCGGGTAGGGAGCACTGAAGCTTTCTTT
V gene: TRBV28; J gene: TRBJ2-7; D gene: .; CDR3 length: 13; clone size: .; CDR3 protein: CASWSGGDYEQYF; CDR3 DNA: TGTGCCAGTTGGAGCGGCGGCGACTACGAGCAGTACTTC
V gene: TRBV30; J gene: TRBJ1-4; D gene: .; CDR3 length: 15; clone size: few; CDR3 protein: CAWSIETRTNEKLFF; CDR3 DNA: TGTGCCTGGAGTATCGAAACTAGGACTAATGAAAAACTGTTTTTT
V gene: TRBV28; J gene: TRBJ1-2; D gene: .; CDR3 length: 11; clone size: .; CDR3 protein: CASSRRQLHTF; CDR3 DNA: TGTGCCAGCAGTCGAAGACAGCTTCACACCTTC
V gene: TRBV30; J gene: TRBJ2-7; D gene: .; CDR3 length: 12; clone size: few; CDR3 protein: CAWSVHGEEQYF; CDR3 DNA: TGTGCCTGGAGTGTACACGGGGAAGAGCAGTACTTC
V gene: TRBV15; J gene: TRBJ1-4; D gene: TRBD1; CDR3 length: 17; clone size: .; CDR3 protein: CATSRDAPGQGYEKLFF; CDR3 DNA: TGTGCCACCAGCAGAGACGCTCCGGGACAGGGGTATGAAAAACTGTTTTTT
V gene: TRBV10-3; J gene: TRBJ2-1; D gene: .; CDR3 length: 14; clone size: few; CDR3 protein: CAITEGVGVNEQFF; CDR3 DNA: TGTGCCATCACCGAGGGGGTCGGGGTAAATGAGCAGTTCTTC
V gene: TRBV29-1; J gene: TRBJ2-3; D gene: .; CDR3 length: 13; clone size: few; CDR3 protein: CSVEEQGGNTQYF; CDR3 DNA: TGCAGCGTTGAAGAACAGGGTGGGAATACGCAGTATTTT
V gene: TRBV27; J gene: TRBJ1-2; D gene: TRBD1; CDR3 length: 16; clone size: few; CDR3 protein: CASSWQGADLVSGYTF; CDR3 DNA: TGTGCCAGCAGTTGGCAGGGGGCCGACTTGGTTAGTGGCTACACCTTC
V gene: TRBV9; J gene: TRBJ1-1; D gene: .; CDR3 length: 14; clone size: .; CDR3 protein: CASSVEALNTEAFF; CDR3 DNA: TGTGCCAGCAGCGTAGAAGCATTGAACACTGAAGCTTTCTTT
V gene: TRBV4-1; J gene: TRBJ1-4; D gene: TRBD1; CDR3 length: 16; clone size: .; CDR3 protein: CASSQPRDREREKLFF; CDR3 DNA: TGCGCCAGCAGCCAGCCCCGGGACAGGGAGAGGGAAAAACTGTTTTTT
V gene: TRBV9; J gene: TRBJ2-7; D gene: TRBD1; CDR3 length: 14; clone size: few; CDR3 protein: CASSVGDRGYEQYF; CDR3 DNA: TGTGCCAGCAGCGTAGGGGACAGGGGTTACGAGCAGTACTTC
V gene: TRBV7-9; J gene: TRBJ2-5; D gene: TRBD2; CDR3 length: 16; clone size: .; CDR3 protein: CASSLGASGTQETQYF; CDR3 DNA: TGTGCCAGCAGCTTAGGGGCTAGCGGGACCCAAGAGACCCAGTACTTC
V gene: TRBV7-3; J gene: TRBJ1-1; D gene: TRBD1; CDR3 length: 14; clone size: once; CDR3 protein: CASSLTGTGAEAFF; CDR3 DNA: TGTGCCAGCAGCTTAACGGGGACAGGGGCAGAAGCTTTCTTT
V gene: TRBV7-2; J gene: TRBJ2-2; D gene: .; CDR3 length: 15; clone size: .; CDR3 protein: CASSLVVASAGELFF; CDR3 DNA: TGTGCCAGCAGCTTAGTCGTCGCGAGCGCCGGGGAGCTGTTTTTT
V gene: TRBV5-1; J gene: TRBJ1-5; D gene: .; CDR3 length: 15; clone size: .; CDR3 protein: CASSLGVSGNQPQHF; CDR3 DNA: TGCGCCAGCAGCTTGGGGGTGTCGGGTAACCAGCCCCAGCATTTT
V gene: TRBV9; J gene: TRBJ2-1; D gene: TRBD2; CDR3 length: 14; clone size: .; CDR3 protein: CASSVLSGKGEQFF; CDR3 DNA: TGTGCCAGCAGCGTATTAAGCGGGAAAGGTGAGCAGTTCTTC
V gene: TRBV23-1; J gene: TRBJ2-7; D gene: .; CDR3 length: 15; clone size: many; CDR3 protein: CASSQFRDPSREQYF; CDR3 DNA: TGCGCCAGCAGTCAATTCCGAGATCCCTCGCGCGAGCAGTACTTC
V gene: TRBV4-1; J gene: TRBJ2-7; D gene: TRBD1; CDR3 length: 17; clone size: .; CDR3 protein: CASSQDVDRLASYEQYF; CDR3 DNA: TGCGCCAGCAGCCAAGATGTGGACAGGCTAGCCTCCTACGAGCAGTACTTC
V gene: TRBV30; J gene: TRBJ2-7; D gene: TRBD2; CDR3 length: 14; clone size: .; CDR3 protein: CAWDSSGGINEQYF; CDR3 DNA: TGTGCCTGGGATTCTAGCGGGGGCATTAACGAGCAGTACTTC
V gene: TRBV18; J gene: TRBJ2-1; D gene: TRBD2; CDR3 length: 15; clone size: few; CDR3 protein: CASSRLADSYNEQFF; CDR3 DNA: TGTGCCAGCTCCCGACTAGCAGACTCCTACAATGAGCAGTTCTTC
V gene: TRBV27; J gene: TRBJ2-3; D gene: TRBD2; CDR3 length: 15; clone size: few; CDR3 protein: CASSLLAGVIATQYF; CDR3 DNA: TGTGCCAGCAGTCTGCTAGCGGGAGTCATTGCTACGCAGTATTTT
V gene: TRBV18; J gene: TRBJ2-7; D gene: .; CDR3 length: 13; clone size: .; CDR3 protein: CASSPVGAYEQYF; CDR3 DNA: TGTGCCAGCTCACCAGTCGGAGCCTACGAGCAGTACTTC
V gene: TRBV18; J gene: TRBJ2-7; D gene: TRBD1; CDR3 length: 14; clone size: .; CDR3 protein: CASSPDRVGYEQYF; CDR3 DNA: TGTGCCAGCTCCCCGGACAGGGTAGGGTACGAGCAGTACTTC
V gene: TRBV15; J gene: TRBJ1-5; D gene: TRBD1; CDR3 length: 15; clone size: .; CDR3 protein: CATSGLTGLGQPQHF; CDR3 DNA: TGTGCCACCAGCGGACTGACAGGGTTAGGTCAGCCCCAGCATTTT
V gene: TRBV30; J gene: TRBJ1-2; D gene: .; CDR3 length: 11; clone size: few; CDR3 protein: CAWTPGSSYTF; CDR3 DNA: TGTGCCTGGACCCCGGGGTCAAGCTACACCTTC
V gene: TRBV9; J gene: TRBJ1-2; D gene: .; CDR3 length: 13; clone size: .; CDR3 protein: CASSVEGVYGYTF; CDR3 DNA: TGTGCCAGCAGCGTCGAAGGGGTTTATGGCTACACCTTC
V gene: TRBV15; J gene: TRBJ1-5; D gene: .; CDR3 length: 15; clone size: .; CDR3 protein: CATSRGQVRNQPQHF; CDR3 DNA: TGTGCCACCAGCAGAGGACAGGTTCGCAATCAGCCCCAGCATTTT
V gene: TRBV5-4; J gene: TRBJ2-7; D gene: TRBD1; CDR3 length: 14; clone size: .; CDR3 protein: CASSSGQGLYEQYF; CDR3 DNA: TGTGCCAGCAGCTCGGGACAGGGGTTATACGAGCAGTACTTC
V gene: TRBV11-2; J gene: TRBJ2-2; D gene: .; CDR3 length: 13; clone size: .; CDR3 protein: CASRQQGPGELFF; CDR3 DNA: TGTGCCAGCAGACAACAGGGACCCGGGGAGCTGTTTTTT
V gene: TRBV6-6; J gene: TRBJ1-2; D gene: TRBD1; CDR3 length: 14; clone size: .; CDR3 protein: CASTPGQGTYGYTF; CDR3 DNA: TGTGCCAGCACTCCGGGACAGGGGACGTATGGCTACACCTTC
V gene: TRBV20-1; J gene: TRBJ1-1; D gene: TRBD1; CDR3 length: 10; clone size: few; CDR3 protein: CSAKGQGAFF; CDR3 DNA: TGCAGTGCTAAGGGACAGGGGGCTTTCTTT
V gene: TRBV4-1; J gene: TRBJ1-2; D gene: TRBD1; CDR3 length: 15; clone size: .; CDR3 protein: CASSQVGQVLYGYTF; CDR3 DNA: TGCGCCAGCAGCCAAGTGGGACAGGTTTTATATGGCTACACCTTC
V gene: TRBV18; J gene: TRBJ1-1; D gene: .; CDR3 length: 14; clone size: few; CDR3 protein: CASSPSVGNTEAFF; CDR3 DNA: TGTGCCAGCTCACCATCGGTCGGGAACACTGAAGCTTTCTTT
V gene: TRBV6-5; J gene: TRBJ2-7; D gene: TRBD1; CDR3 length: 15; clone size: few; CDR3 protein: CASSYSWDRGYEQYF; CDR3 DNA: TGTGCCAGCAGTTACTCTTGGGACAGGGGGTACGAGCAGTACTTC
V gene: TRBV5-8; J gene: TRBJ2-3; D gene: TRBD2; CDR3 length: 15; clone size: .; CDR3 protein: CASSLESGSADTQYF; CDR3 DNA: TGTGCCAGCAGCTTGGAGAGCGGGAGCGCAGATACGCAGTATTTT
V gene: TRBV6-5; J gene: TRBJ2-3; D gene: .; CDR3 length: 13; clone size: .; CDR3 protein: CASSYSLSDTQYF; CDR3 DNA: TGTGCCAGCAGTTACTCGCTGAGCGATACGCAGTATTTT
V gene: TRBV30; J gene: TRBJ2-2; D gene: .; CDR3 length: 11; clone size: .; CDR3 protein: CAWRGTGELFF; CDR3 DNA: TGTGCCTGGCGCGGCACCGGGGAGCTGTTTTTT
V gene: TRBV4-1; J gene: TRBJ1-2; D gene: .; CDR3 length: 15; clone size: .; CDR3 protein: CASSQDSGRGYGYTF; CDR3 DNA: TGCGCCAGCAGCCAAGATTCGGGCAGGGGATATGGCTACACCTTC
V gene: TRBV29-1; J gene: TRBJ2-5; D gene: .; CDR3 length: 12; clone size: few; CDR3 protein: CSGQGSYETQYF; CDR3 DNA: TGCAGCGGCCAGGGTTCCTATGAGACCCAGTACTTC
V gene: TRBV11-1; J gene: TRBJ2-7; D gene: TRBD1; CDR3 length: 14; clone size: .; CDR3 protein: CASGNPGTAYEQYF; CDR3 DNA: TGTGCCAGCGGAAACCCCGGGACAGCTTACGAGCAGTACTTC
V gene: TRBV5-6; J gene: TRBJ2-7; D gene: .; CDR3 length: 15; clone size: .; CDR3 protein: CASSLTGLTTYEQYF; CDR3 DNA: TGTGCCAGCAGCTTGACTGGACTAACGACCTACGAGCAGTACTTC
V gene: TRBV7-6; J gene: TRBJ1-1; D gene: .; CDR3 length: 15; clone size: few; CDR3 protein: CASSKEQGLATEAFF; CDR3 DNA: TGTGCCAGCAGCAAAGAACAGGGCTTGGCCACTGAAGCTTTCTTT